This TCR beta chain emerged from a study of T cell responses to AZD1222 COVID-19 vaccine. Background on the study: Pooled in the analysis were second doses at about 4 or about 12 weeks.

Assay used: immunoSEQ multiplex PCR; TCRdb lists only in-frame clones, some missing. Among 90,000 to 150,000 clones, about 90% were seen once, and the ten largest hold 3.5% to 5%. V was pared by 6 bases and J by 3 bases, with 17 bases of the junction left unmatched. CDR3 length: 18 residues. From germline, CDR1 is SGHAT and CDR2 FQNNGV. Regarding this clone: Antigen specificity is unknown.

Study findings and constraints: Along spike, vaccine-associated CD4 TCRs were found throughout, with dominance at 160-218 and 743-854.

The clonotype was recovered from an adult in good health. The chain combines TRBV11-2 with TRBJ2-3, with TRBD2 matching 8 bases. Material: peripheral blood, obtained on day 0 of AZD1222 vaccination. The CDR3 loop is CASRHRFSGSGYTDTQYF. The CDR3 region has the DNA TGTGCCAGCAGACATCGGTTCAGCGGGAGTGGATATACAGATACGCAGTATTTT. The whole variable domain, filled in from reference TRBV11-2 and TRBJ2-3, reads EAGVAQSPRYKIIEKRQSVAFWCNPISGHATLYWYQQILGQGPKLLIQFQNNGVVDDSQLPKDRFSAERLKGVDSTLKIQPAKLEDSAVYLCASRHRFSGSGYTDTQYFGPGTRLTVL.